The TCR beta chain described here comes from a study of CD4 T cells in relation to SARS-CoV-2 and coronaviruses. The repertoire was sequenced with immunoSEQ multiplex PCR; TCRdb's copy has only in-frame clones and lacks some. The profile shows 20,000 to 25,000 clones, 60% to 80% of them singletons. The unexposed donors gave CD4+ T cells in about 2010-2018, prior to COVID-19. CD4+ T cells were isolated from the cells after more than nine days of culture. Trimming took 4 bases from V and 2 from J; bases not matched to a gene: 0. CDR3 length: 13 amino acids. The germline gives CDR1 LGHDT, CDR2 YNNKEL (reference sequence). Regarding this clone: Its antigen is not known.

The genes are TRBV3-1 (or the pseudogene TRBV3-2) and TRBJ2-7; 9 bases are shared with TRBD1. The source of this sequence is a human donor in good health. Sequencing input: CD4+ T cells from PBMCs, cultured in vitro. CDR3 sequence: CASSRDRAYEQYF. DNA of the CDR3: TGTGCCAGCAGCCGGGACAGGGCCTACGAGCAGTACTTC.